Listed here are 14 T cell receptor beta chains from one sample, sequenced in a study of cytomegalovirus exposure and HLA in healthy donors. With 60 Vbeta and 13 Jbeta primers, the PCR was carried out. Repertoires were generated with immunoSEQ multiplex PCR, while TCRdb's copy carries only in-frame clones and drops some. With 150,000 to 200,000 clones in the sample, the ten largest clones hold about 0.8%. Sequenced: PBMCs. These receptors originate from a woman aged 18-29 years in good health and CMV-seropositive.

This chain links TRBV7-3 with TRBJ2-1, with D possibly matching TRBD2 (6 bases). The CDR3 is made up of 16 amino acids. V was trimmed by 6 bases and J by 2 bases, leaving 17 bases between them. Germline V lookup: CDR1 SGHTA, CDR2 FQGTGA. The CDR3 reads CASSLAANAPYNEQFF. The CDR3 nucleotides read TGTGCCAGCAGTTTAGCGGCGAACGCACCCTACAATGAGCAGTTCTTC.

J is TRBJ1-2 and V is TRBV4-2, with TRBD1 matching 7 bases. After removal of 1 base from V and 5 bases from J, the junction contained 7 bases not matched to a gene. The CDR3 covers 15 residues. CDR1 and CDR2 from the germline V gene are LGHNA and YNFKEQ. As DNA, the CDR3 is TGTGCCAGCAGCCAAGCAGGGACAGACACTTATGGCTACACCTTC. Translating gives CASSQAGTDTYGYTF.

The chain couples TRBV2 to TRBJ1-5; tentatively, D is TRBD1 (5 bases). Trimming shortened V by 6 bases and J by 3 bases, and 12 bases separated the two germline ends. The germline V gene has CDR1 SNHLY and CDR2 FYNNEI. The CDR3 is 14 amino acids. The CDR3 coding sequence is TGTGCCAGCAGGGTGACAGCAACCAATCAGCCCCAGCATTTT. This gives the protein CASRVTATNQPQHF.

J is TRBJ1-2 and V is TRBV10-3, with a possible D match to TRBD1 (6 bases). V was clipped by 5 bases and J by 8 bases, with 18 bases between them. This CDR3 is built from 14 residues. Germline loops: CDR1 ENHRY, CDR2 SYGVKD. The CDR3: CAISSNRVTWGYTF. The CDR3 region has the DNA TGTGCCATCAGTTCTAACAGGGTTACCTGGGGCTACACCTTC.

The rearrangement joins TRBV11-2 to TRBJ1-1; possible D gene TRBD1, 5 bases. Deletions cut 5 bases from V and 4 bases from J, with 17 bases between. The V gene's germline CDR1 is SGHAT and CDR2 FQNNGV. The CDR3 runs 15 residues. The CDR3 is CASSPPRGHATEAFF. CDR3 coding DNA: TGTGCCAGCAGCCCGCCAAGGGGCCATGCCACTGAAGCTTTCTTT.

V is TRBV15 and J is TRBJ1-2; 7 bases match TRBD1. The CDR3 runs to 15 residues. The trim removed 5 bases at V and 5 bases at J, leaving 11 bases unmatched. Germline V gene data show CDR1 as LNHNV and CDR2 as YYDKDF (reference sequence). The CDR3 DNA follows: TGTGCCACCAGCCTTACCTCGGGACAGTCTTATGGCTACACCTTC. This gives the protein CATSLTSGQSYGYTF. The variable domain in full, with the rest retrieved from reference TRBV15 and TRBJ1-2, is DAMVIQNPRYQVTQFGKPVTLSCSQTLNHNVMYWYQQKSSQAPKLLFHYYDKDFNNEADTPDNFQSRRPNTSFCFLDIRSPGLGDTAMYLCATSLTSGQSYGYTFGSGTRLTVV.

The rearrangement links TRBV19 to TRBJ1-4; D remains ambiguous. The CDR3 extends over 15 amino acids. The germline V and J ends were trimmed by 3 bases and 4 bases, with 12 bases remaining between them. Germline CDR1 and CDR2: LNHDA and SQIVND (reference sequence). The CDR3 DNA is TGTGCCAGTAGTATCCAAGGCAGGATTAATGAAAAACTGTTTTTT. Protein sequence: CASSIQGRINEKLFF. Full variable domain (outside the CDR3, taken from reference TRBV19 and TRBJ1-4): DGGITQSPKYLFRKEGQNVTLSCEQNLNHDAMYWYRQDPGQGLRLIYYSQIVNDFQKGDIAEGYSVSREKKESFPLTVTSAQKNPTAFYLCASSIQGRINEKLFFGSGTQLSVL.

The chain recombines TRBV30 with TRBJ2-7; 11 bases are a match to TRBD2. V lost 5 bases to trimming and J lost 3 bases; unmatched junction nucleotides: 6. Germline values: CDR1 GTSNPN, CDR2 SVGIG (reference sequence). The CDR3 runs 14 residues. CDR3: CAWGIAGGGYEQYF. In DNA, the CDR3 is TGTGCCTGGGGCATAGCGGGAGGGGGCTACGAGCAGTACTTC.

This chain connects TRBV30 to TRBJ2-3, with 11 bases aligning to TRBD2. The J segment lost 8 bases and the V segment lost 5 bases, leaving 3 bases of the junction unmatched. The CDR3 has 12 residues. Germline values: CDR1 GTSNPN, CDR2 SVGIG (reference sequence). Written as DNA, the CDR3 is TGTGCCTGGCAACTAGCGGGAGTTACGCAGTATTTT. Amino acids: CAWQLAGVTQYF. The variable domain in full, completed from reference TRBV30 and TRBJ2-3, reads SQTIHQWPATLVQPVGSPLSLECTVEGTSNPNLYWYRQAAGRGLQLLFYSVGIGQISSEVPQNLSASRPQDRQFILSSKKLLLSDSGFYLCAWQLAGVTQYFGPGTRLTVL.

This chain joins TRBV7-6 and TRBJ2-7; the D gene is possibly TRBD2 (5 bases). Between the trimmed V and J ends, which lost 5 bases and 5 bases, there was a span of 10 bases. The CDR3 is 12 amino acids. Germline V gene sequence: CDR1 SGHVS, CDR2 FNYEAQ. The CDR3 nucleotides are TGTGCCAGCAGCGCGGGTCTCAACGAGCAGTACTTC. This sequence encodes CASSAGLNEQYF.

The CDR3 loop reads CASSLGGLVAYEQYF. CDR3 coding DNA: TGTGCCAGCAGCTTAGGTGGACTAGTGGCCTACGAGCAGTACTTC. The rearrangement uses TRBV7-6 and TRBJ2-7, with TRBD2 matching 7 bases. There are 15 residues in the CDR3. Germline V gene data show CDR1 as SGHVS and CDR2 as FNYEAQ. Trimming removed 1 base from V and 2 bases from J; junction bases left unmatched: 5.

V is TRBV7-2 and J is TRBJ1-1; the match to TRBD1 covers 7 bases. The CDR3 loop spans 13 amino acids. The junction had 8 bases not matched to a gene; V was cut back by 6 bases and J by 7 bases. Per the germline V gene, CDR1 is SGHTA and CDR2 is FQGNSA. CDR3 in DNA: TGTGCCAGCAGACCCGACAGGGTAAATGAAGCTTTCTTT. It yields the protein CASRPDRVNEAFF.

The chain recombines TRBV5-1 with TRBJ2-5, with 9 bases matching TRBD1. Germline V lookup: CDR1 SGHRS, CDR2 YFSETQ. The V gene end was trimmed by 0 bases and the J gene end by 2 bases; junction bases not matched to a gene: 5. The CDR3 sequence is 16 residues long. The CDR3 spells CASSLAGDRGQETQYF. Written as DNA, the CDR3 is TGCGCCAGCAGCTTGGCCGGTGACAGGGGGCAAGAGACCCAGTACTTC. Using reference TRBV5-1 and TRBJ2-5 for the parts outside the CDR3, the full variable domain is KAGVTQTPRYLIKTRGQQVTLSCSPISGHRSVSWYQQTPGQGLQFLFEYFSETQRNKGNFPGRFSGRQFSNSRSEMNVSTLELGDSALYLCASSLAGDRGQETQYFGPGTRLLVL.

This rearrangement joins TRBV9 to TRBJ1-2; D might be TRBD1 (5 bases). The CDR3 consists of 14 residues. Trimming cost V 3 bases and J 4 bases, with 13 bases left between them. Germline-derived CDR1 and CDR2 are SGDLS and YYNGEE. The CDR3 nucleotides are TGTGCCAGCAGCGGCCATGGGGGGATCTATGGCTACACCTTC. It translates to CASSGHGGIYGYTF.